A single sample is the source of the 14 T cell receptor beta chains below, sequenced in a study of response to subunit inactivated influenza vaccine. TCRdb ran MiXCR on the RT-PCR reads and lists one entry per CDR3 protein. The table includes fewer than 350,000 distinct CDR3 sequences, 20% to 25% detected once. The material sequenced was PBMCs from blood, taken roughly 20 months after vaccination. Receptors were obtained from a man between 50 and 69 years old who received an inactivated influenza vaccine.

A single count supports this clonotype. The V call is TRBV4-1, the J call TRBJ2-7; 8 bases map to TRBD1. V lost 3 bases to trimming and J lost 0 bases; unmatched junction nucleotides: 7. CDR3 length equals 16 residues. CDR1 and CDR2 from the germline V gene are MGHRA and YSYEKL. The CDR3 here is CASSQETGTGSYEQYF. CDR3 DNA sequence: TGCGCCAGCAGCCAGGAAACCGGGACAGGCTCCTACGAGCAGTACTTC.

This clonotype was observed a handful of times. The chain joins TRBV20-1 to TRBJ1-2, with D maybe TRBD1 (5 bases). With 3 bases removed from V and 4 bases from J, the gap between germline ends came to 18 bases. Germline CDR1 reads DFQATT; CDR2 reads SNEGSKA (reference sequence). This CDR3 has 15 residues. The CDR3 DNA follows: TGCAGTGCTAGTTCCTCCCGGGGACCCGGCTATGGCTACACCTTC. Translating it yields CSASSSRGPGYGYTF.

At least ten counts were recorded for this clonotype. The chain combines TRBV12-3 or TRBV12-4 with TRBJ2-1; D is ambiguous. The V end was cut by 6 bases, the J end by 6 bases, with 6 bases between. This CDR3 contains 11 residues. Here the CDR3 reads CASRRSNEQFF. The CDR3, as DNA: TGTGCCAGCAGGAGGAGCAATGAGCAGTTCTTC.

The V gene is TRBV19, the J gene TRBJ1-5; TRBD1 is a possible D gene (6 bases). V lost 6 bases to trimming and J lost 5 bases, with 14 bases between them. Looked up from germline, CDR1 is LNHDA and CDR2 is SQIVND (reference sequence). The CDR3 contains 14 residues. Here the CDR3 DNA reads TGTGCCAGTAGGAGCAGGGGATCGCATCAGCCCCAGCATTTT. It translates to CASRSRGSHQPQHF.

V is TRBV28 and J is TRBJ2-1, with TRBD2 matching over 10 bases. V shed 1 base, J shed 0 bases, and the junction held 18 bases outside the gene matches. The CDR3 has 22 residues. Germline CDR1 and CDR2: MDHEN and SYDVKM. The CDR3 DNA sequence: TGTGCCAGCAGTTTATTTCCCCAGCGCGGGACTAGCGCCCGGGGCTCCTACAATGAGCAGTTCTTC. Translating gives CASSLFPQRGTSARGSYNEQFF.

V usage is TRBV4-3 and J usage is TRBJ2-7; TRBD2 matches 7 bases. The CDR3 is 16 amino acids. V was clipped by 3 bases and J by 2 bases; unmatched bases: 10. The germline V gene encodes CDR1 LGHNA and CDR2 YSLEER. The CDR3 loop is CASSQGTTGTTYEQYF. DNA for the CDR3: TGCGCCAGCAGCCAGGGGACGACCGGGACTACCTACGAGCAGTACTTC.

This clonotype has at least ten counts. The chain uses TRBV7-6 and TRBJ1-3, with no clear D. Looked up from germline, CDR1 is SGHVS and CDR2 is FNYEAQ. This CDR3 spans 14 amino acids. Trimming removed 6 bases at V and 0 bases at J, with 9 bases between. In nucleotides, the CDR3 is TGTGCCAGCAGTCGGACGGACTCTGGAAACACCATATATTTT. This sequence encodes CASSRTDSGNTIYF.

This clonotype was detected ten times or more. V and J are TRBV20-1 and TRBJ1-1; D remains unclear. V lost 0 bases and J lost 8, with 16 bases in between. The CDR3 length is 14 residues. From germline, CDR1 is DFQATT and CDR2 SNEGSKA (reference sequence). DNA for the CDR3: TGCAGTGCTAGAGATACCGGGCACCTCCGGGAAGCTTTCTTT. Its translation: CSARDTGHLREAFF.

The chain is built from TRBV27 and TRBJ2-7, with D perhaps given as TRBD1 or TRBD2 (5 bases each). V was trimmed by 8 bases and J by 4 bases, leaving 15 bases between them. The CDR3 length is 13 residues. Germline V gives CDR1 MNHEY, CDR2 SMNVEV (reference sequence). The CDR3 protein is CASVGTGSYEQYF. The CDR3 DNA follows: TGTGCCAGCGTGGGGACGGGGTCGTACGAGCAGTACTTC.

The rearrangement uses TRBV9 and TRBJ2-2; maybe TRBD2 (5 bases). CDR3 length: 17 amino acids. Per germline, CDR1 SGDLS and CDR2 YYNGEE. Trimming took off 0 bases at V and 1 base at J, with 13 bases between the two ends. The chain's CDR3 is CASSVVARTLNTGELFF. The CDR3, as DNA: TGTGCCAGCAGCGTAGTAGCGCGGACCCTGAACACCGGGGAGCTGTTTTTT.

V usage is TRBV20-1 and J usage is TRBJ2-7; D perhaps matches TRBD1 (6 bases). Germline assignment: CDR1 DFQATT and CDR2 SNEGSKA (reference sequence). V was shortened by 4 bases and J by 5 bases, with 15 bases between the two germline ends. CDR3 length: 13 amino acids. The CDR3 here is CSATTPRGHEQYF. In DNA form, the CDR3 reads TGCAGTGCTACCACTCCCAGGGGCCACGAGCAGTACTTC.

This clonotype has at least ten counts. One junction end does not reproduce the germline sequence, and a read error may be involved. This rearrangement joins TRBV5-1 to TRBJ1-5; a possible D gene is TRBD1 (5 bases). The CDR3 spans 15 residues. Germline loops: CDR1 SGHRS, CDR2 YFSETQ. The CDR3 DNA reads TGTGCCAGCAGCCTGGAGGGAGGGGGCAATCAGCCCCAGCATTTT. It yields the protein CASSLEGGGNQPQHF.

In this sample, this clonotype turned up a few times. This chain uses TRBV9 with TRBJ2-1; 10 nucleotides line up with TRBD2. CDR3 length: 14 residues. V trimming: 4 bases; J trimming: 8 bases; junction bases outside the gene matches: 6. Germline CDR1 SGDLS, CDR2 YYNGEE. The CDR3 loop is CASSSSGSLDEQFF. The DNA for the CDR3 is TGTGCCAGCAGCTCTAGCGGGAGTCTCGATGAGCAGTTCTTC.

V gene TRBV6-2 or TRBV6-3 combines with J gene TRBJ2-2; D is unresolved. The V gene lost 2 bases and the J gene lost 5 bases, with 9 bases spanning the gap. This CDR3 contains 14 residues. Looked up from germline, CDR1 is MNHEY and CDR2 is SVGEGT. CDR3 amino acids: CASSYRQRTGELFF. The CDR3 nucleotides read TGTGCCAGCAGTTACCGCCAGAGAACCGGGGAGCTGTTTTTT.